Below are 6 T cell receptor beta chains sequenced from a single sample in a study of T-cell reconstitution after alpha-beta-depleted transplantation in children. The library targeted TCRbeta and was prepared with unique molecular identifiers. TCRdb independently ran MiXCR on the PCR reads; one entry per CDR3 protein. The table records approximately 650,000 distinct CDR3 sequences, roughly 14% of them present only once. The sequencing used PBMCs, collected before TCRalphabeta/CD19-depleted stem cell transplant. The source is a girl aged 2 to 9 with congenital amegakaryocytic thrombocytopenia, due to receive a stem cell transplant.

This clonotype was recorded at least ten times. The chain recombines TRBV12-3 or TRBV12-4 with TRBJ2-7; D unclear. The CDR3 loop spans 11 amino acids. Deletions cut 1 base from V and 6 bases from J, with 4 bases between. The CDR3 bases are TGTGCCAGCAGTTTAGTAAGCGAGCAGTACTTC. It codes for CASSLVSEQYF.

V usage is TRBV11-1 and J usage is TRBJ2-1, with TRBD2 matching over 8 bases. Germline CDR1 reads SGHAT; CDR2 reads FQDESV (reference sequence). Unmatched junction bases numbered 15, after V lost 2 bases and J lost 6 bases. The CDR3 loop spans 18 amino acids. The CDR3 bases are TGTGCCAGCAGCTTACTCCCCGCCGGGGCGGGAGGTTTCAATGAGCAGTTCTTC. Protein product: CASSLLPAGAGGFNEQFF.

The V call is TRBV12-3 or TRBV12-4, the J call TRBJ2-5; 8 bases map to TRBD2. This CDR3 region has 14 residues. Trimming at V came to 6 bases and at J to 5 bases, leaving 8 bases not matched to a gene. CDR3 amino acids: CASRKAGVRETQYF. The CDR3 bases are TGTGCCAGCAGGAAAGCGGGAGTAAGGGAGACCCAGTACTTC.

This clonotype has a handful of counts. The V and J genes are TRBV20-1 and TRBJ2-1, with D maybe TRBD2 (5 bases). Trimming shortened V by 4 bases and J by 6 bases, and 22 bases separated the two germline ends. This CDR3 region has 16 residues. Per germline, CDR1 DFQATT and CDR2 SNEGSKA (reference sequence). CDR3 sequence (DNA): TGCAGTGCTATCTTCTGGGAGCTCGCCCCCCTCAATGAGCAGTTCTTC. Its protein product is CSAIFWELAPLNEQFF.

In its sample, this clonotype was seen many times. The rearrangement links TRBV20-1 to TRBJ1-1; 12 nucleotides agree with TRBD1. The CDR3 sequence is 16 residues long. CDR1 and CDR2 from the germline V gene are DFQATT and SNEGSKA (reference sequence). The V and J ends lost 4 bases and 8 bases, in that order; junction bases with no gene match: 14. This CDR3 reads CSAKSLTGTGGREAFF. CDR3 bases: TGCAGTGCTAAGTCCCTCACCGGGACAGGGGGCAGAGAAGCTTTCTTT.

This clonotype was counted a single time. A read error is possible here, since a much larger clone lies one base away. The rearrangement links TRBV7-3 to TRBJ2-1, with 15 bases that match TRBD2. This CDR3 spans 16 amino acids. The germline V gene encodes CDR1 SGHTA and CDR2 FQGTGA. DNA of the CDR3: TGTGCCAGCAGCTCCGGACTAGCGGGAGGGCCGAATGGGCAGTTCTTC. This translates into CASSSGLAGGPNGQFF.